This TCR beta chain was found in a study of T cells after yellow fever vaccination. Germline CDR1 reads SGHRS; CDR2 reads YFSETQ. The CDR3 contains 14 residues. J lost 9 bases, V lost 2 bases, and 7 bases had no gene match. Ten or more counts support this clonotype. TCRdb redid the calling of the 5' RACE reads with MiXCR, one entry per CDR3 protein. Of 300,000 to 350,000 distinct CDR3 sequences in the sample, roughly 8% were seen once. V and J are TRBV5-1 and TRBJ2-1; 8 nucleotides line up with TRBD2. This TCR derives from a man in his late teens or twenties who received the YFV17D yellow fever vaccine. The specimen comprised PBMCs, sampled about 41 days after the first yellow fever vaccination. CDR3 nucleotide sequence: TGCGCCAGCAGCTTAGCGGGGGCCCAGGGTGAGCAGTTCTTC. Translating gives CASSLAGAQGEQFF.